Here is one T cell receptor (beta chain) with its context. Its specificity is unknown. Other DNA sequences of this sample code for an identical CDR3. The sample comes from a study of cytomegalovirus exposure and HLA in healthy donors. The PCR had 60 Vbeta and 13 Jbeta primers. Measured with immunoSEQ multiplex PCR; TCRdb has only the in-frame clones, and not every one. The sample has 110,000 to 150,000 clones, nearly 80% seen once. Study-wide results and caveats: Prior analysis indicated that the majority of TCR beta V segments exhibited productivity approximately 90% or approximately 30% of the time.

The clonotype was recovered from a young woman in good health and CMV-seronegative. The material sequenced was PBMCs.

CDR3 residues: CASRETGRDTQYF. Written as DNA, the CDR3 is TGTGCCAGCAGGGAGACAGGAAGAGATACGCAGTATTTT. The chain uses TRBV6-1 and TRBJ2-3, with a tentative D call TRBD1 (6 bases). CDR3 size: 13 residues. The V gene's germline CDR1 is MNHNS and CDR2 SASEGT. V lost 6 bases and J 5 bases, leaving 12 bases between the germline ends.